This T cell receptor beta chain was recovered during a study of blood T cell repertoires in COVID-19. Study as a whole: From T cells, B-cell-depleted T cells, or PBMCs came the material, which was cDNA or gDNA.

There are 16 residues in the CDR3. Germline CDR1 and CDR2: MNHEY and SVGEGT. The V and J ends lost 1 base and 0 bases respectively, with 10 bases between them. In the study's own analysis: By means of reference gene primer amplification, nucleated cell counts were estimated. Sequencing was performed with immunoSEQ multiplex PCR; in TCRdb, only in-frame clones are kept and a portion is missing. V and J calls and clone size are as listed in that table; D and trimming were resolved from the DNA. Counted here are 40,000 to 55,000 clones, approximately 78% occurring once; the ten biggest clones make up approximately 14%.

The sequenced sample was peripheral blood. This clonotype was sampled from a human donor with acute or convalescent COVID-19. The donor label of this sample is uncertain. This chain connects TRBV6-2 or TRBV6-3 to TRBJ1-3; unclear D gene. CDR3 nucleotide sequence: TGTGCCAGCAGTTACTTGACACCCTACTCTGGAAACACCATATATTTT. Translated, it gives CASSYLTPYSGNTIYF.